This TCR beta chain was identified in a study of blood T cell repertoires in COVID-19. Study at large: Acute and convalescent COVID-19 specimens originated in the United States, Italy and Spain.

Data came from immunoSEQ multiplex PCR; TCRdb stores just in-frame clones and leaves some out. The sample lists a few hundred thousand clones; 65% to 90% were seen once. V was clipped by 0 bases and J by 3 bases; unmatched bases: 9. CDR3 length equals 16 residues. Per germline, CDR1 GTSNPN and CDR2 SVGIG (reference sequence). The chain carries TRBV30 and TRBJ2-7, with 9 bases aligning to TRBD1. This clonotype originated in a middle-aged man with acute or convalescent COVID-19. The sample comprised peripheral blood. The CDR3 DNA reads as TGTGCCTGGAGTGTTCGCCGGACAGGGGCGATCTACGAGCAGTACTTC. Translated, it gives CAWSVRRTGAIYEQYF.